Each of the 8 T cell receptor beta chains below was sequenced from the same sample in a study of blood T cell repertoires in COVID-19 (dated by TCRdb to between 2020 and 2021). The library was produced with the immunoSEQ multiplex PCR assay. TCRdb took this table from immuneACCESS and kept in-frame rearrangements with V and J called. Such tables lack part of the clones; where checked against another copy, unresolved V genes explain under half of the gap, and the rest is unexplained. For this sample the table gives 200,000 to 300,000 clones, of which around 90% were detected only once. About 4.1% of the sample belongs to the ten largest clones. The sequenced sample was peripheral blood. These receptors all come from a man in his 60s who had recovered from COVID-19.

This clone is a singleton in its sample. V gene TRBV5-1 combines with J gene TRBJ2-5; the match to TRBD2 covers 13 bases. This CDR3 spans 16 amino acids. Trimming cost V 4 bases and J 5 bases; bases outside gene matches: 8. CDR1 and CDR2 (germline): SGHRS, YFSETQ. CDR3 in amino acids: CASSQQGLAGTETQYF. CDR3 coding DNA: TGCGCCAGCAGCCAACAGGGACTAGCGGGGACGGAGACCCAGTACTTC.

CDR3 sequence: CASSERGVGGFEAFF. The CDR3 region has the DNA TGTGCCAGCAGTGAAAGAGGTGTAGGGGGATTTGAAGCTTTCTTT. V gene TRBV6-1 combines with J gene TRBJ1-1; tentatively, D is TRBD1 (6 bases). The CDR3 loop spans 15 amino acids. From germline, CDR1 is MNHNS and CDR2 SASEGT. V lost 2 bases and J 7 bases, leaving 17 bases between the germline ends.

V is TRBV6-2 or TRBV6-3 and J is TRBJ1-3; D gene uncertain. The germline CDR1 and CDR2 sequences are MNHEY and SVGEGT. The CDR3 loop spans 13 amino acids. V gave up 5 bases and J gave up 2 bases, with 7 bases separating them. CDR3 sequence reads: CASSTRAGNTIYF. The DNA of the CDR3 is TGTGCCAGCAGTACGCGAGCTGGAAACACCATATATTTT.

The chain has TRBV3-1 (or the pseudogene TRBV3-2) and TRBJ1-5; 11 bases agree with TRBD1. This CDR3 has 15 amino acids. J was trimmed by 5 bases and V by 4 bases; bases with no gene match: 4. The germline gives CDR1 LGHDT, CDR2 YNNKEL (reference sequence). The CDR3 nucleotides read TGTGCCAGCAGCCCTGGGACAGGGGGATATCAGCCCCAGCATTTT. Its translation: CASSPGTGGYQPQHF.

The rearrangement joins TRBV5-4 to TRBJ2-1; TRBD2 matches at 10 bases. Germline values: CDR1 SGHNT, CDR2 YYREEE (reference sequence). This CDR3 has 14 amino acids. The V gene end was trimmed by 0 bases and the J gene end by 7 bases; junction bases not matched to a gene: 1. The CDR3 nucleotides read TGTGCCAGCAGCTTGGAACTAGCGGGGAATGAGCAGTTCTTC. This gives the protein CASSLELAGNEQFF.

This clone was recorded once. CDR3 nucleotides: TGTGCCAGCAGCCAGGTAACCGGGACTAGCGTGAAAGAGCAGTACTTC. This codes for CASSQVTGTSVKEQYF. The chain combines TRBV3-1 (or the pseudogene TRBV3-2) with TRBJ2-7, with 10 positions matching TRBD2. Germline V gene lookup returns CDR1 LGHDT and CDR2 YNNKEL (reference sequence). V shed 3 bases, J shed 7 bases, and the junction held 12 bases outside the gene matches. The CDR3 totals 16 residues.

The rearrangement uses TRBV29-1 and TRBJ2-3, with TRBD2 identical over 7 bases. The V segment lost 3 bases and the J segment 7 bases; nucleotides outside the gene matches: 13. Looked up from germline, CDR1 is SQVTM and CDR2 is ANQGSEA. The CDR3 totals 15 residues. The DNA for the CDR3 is TGCAGCGTTGACCGGATAGCGGGCCCCGCGAATACGCAGTATTTT. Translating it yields CSVDRIAGPANTQYF.

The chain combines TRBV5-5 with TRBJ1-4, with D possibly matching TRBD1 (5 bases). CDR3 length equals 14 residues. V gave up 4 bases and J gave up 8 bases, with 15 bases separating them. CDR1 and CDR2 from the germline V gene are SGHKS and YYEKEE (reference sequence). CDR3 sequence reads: CASSRPGGGEKLFF. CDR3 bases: TGTGCCAGCAGCCGACCGGGCGGGGGGGAAAAACTGTTTTTT.